The TCR beta chain described here comes from a study of T cell responses to AZD1222 COVID-19 vaccine (dated by TCRdb to the early 2020s). At the level of the whole study: AZD1222 recipients whose second dose came at about 4 weeks and those whose second dose came at about 12 weeks were combined into one group, since spike-specific TCR depth and breadth did not differ between the two schedules. A total of 233 trial participants underwent TCR sequencing, of whom around 200 received two doses of AZD1222 and about 25 received two doses of the MenACWY control vaccine. Trial participants were enrolled by age into 18-55, 56-69 and 70-plus year subgroups, with roughly 160, 29 and 62 TCR-sequenced participants respectively.

The time point label, read with the paper, signifies: baseline before first vaccination. The vaccinee samples were drawn from two UK trials, COV001 and COV002, one of which was a single-blind randomized controlled phase 2/3 trial testing AZD1222 (ChAdOx1 nCoV-19) in healthy adults. For TCRbeta chain sequencing, PBMC samples were collected from trial participants at day 0 and at day 28 after the second dose. Overall study results and their limits: Reportedly, almost half of the unique spike-specific TCRs recognized epitopes lying outside the regions that are mutated in the B.1.351 and B.1.1.7 variants. In the small 56-69-year group, the increase in depth fell short of significance, most likely because of low power. The whole spike protein was spanned by vaccine-associated CD4 TCRs, and dominant responses were seen in regions 160-218 and 743-854. Participants were mostly white British and included more females than males, and it was suggested by the authors that clonal diversity may have been underestimated. Only five to seven AZD1222 recipients were SARS-CoV-2 seropositive at baseline, limiting conclusions about previously exposed vaccinees. Because no day 14 peak-response samples were available, the repertoires could be characterized only after the peak T cell response. A significant rise in spike-specific TCR breadth and depth was observed after two AZD1222 doses relative to day 0 and relative to MenACWY recipients.

The CDR3 regions of human TCRbeta chains were analyzed by immunosequencing. In the authors' own workflow: Repertoire TCRs were matched against a reference library of SARS-CoV-2-specific TCRs generated with the MIRA antigen-specificity platform. Breadth was defined as the fraction of unique TCRs that were SARS-CoV-2-associated. Depth was defined as the fraction of total T cells that were SARS-CoV-2-associated. Each spike-specific TCR was assigned to its reactive spike region and to a CD4 or CD8 class using the MIRA data. Log10-transformed breadth and depth values were compared by one-way ANOVA with Sidak's multiple comparisons tests. The clones in this table, taken by TCRdb from immuneACCESS, are in-frame only. Not every clone is retained; where verified, under half of the shortfall comes from an unresolved V gene, and the cause of the rest is unknown. For V, J and clone size, that table is used; D and trimming come from the DNA. The table for this sample lists 130,000 to 150,000 clones; 92% of them were counted only once. Jointly, the top ten make up roughly 3.1% of the sample.

V loses 5 bases, J loses 4 bases, and the germline ends lie 14 bases apart. The CDR3 goes from the cysteine to the phenylalanine over 14 residues. Just CDR3 DNA is preserved here, 42 bases in frame from base 1. Sequences SEHNR (CDR1) and FQNEAQ (CDR2) are obtained from the germline V gene (reference sequence). Remarks on this clone: Its recognized antigen is unknown. It has no much larger one-base neighbor in the sample; base qualities were not kept.

The chain links TRBV7-9 with TRBJ1-1; the best D guess is TRBD1, with 6 bases matching. This clonotype was sampled from an adult in good health. Source: peripheral blood, taken on day 0 of AZD1222 vaccination. The CDR3 protein sequence reads: CASSLQGSTTEAFF. The nucleotide sequence reads as follows: TGTGCCAGCAGCCTACAGGGTTCGACCACTGAAGCTTTCTTT.